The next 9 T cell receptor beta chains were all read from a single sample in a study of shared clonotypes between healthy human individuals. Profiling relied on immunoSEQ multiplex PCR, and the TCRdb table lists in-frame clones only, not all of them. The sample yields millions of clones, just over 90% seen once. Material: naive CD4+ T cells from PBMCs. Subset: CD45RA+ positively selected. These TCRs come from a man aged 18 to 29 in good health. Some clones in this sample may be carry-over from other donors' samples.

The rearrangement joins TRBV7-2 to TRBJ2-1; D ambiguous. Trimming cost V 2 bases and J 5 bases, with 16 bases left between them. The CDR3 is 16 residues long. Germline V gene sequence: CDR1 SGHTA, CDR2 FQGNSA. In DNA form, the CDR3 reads TGTGCCAGCAGCTTAAGCCCGTTGTGGTACAACAATGAGCAGTTCTTC. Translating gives CASSLSPLWYNNEQFF. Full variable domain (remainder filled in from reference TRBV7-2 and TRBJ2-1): GAGVSQSPSNKVTEKGKDVELRCDPISGHTALYWYRQSLGQGLEFLIYFQGNSAPDKSGLPSDRFSAERTGGSVSTLTIQRTQQEDSAVYLCASSLSPLWYNNEQFFGPGTRLTVL.

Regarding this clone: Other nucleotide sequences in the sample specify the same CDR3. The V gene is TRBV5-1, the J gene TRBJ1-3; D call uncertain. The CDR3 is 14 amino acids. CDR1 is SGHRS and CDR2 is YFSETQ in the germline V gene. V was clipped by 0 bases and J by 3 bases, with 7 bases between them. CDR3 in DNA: TGCGCCAGCAGCTTGGACGTAAATGGAAACACCATATATTTT. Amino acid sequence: CASSLDVNGNTIYF.

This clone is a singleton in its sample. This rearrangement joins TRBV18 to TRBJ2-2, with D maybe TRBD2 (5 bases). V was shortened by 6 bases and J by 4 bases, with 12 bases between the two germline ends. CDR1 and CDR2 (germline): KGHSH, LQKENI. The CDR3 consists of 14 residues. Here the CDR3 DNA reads TGTGCCAGCTCGGTTAACGGGATCACCGGGGAGCTGTTTTTT. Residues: CASSVNGITGELFF.

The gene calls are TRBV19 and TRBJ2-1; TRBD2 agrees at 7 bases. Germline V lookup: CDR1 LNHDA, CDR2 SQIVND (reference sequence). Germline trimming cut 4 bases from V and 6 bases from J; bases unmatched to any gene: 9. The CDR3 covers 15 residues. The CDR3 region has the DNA TGTGCCAGTAGTAAGACTAGCATAGGCGGCAATGAGCAGTTCTTC. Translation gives CASSKTSIGGNEQFF.

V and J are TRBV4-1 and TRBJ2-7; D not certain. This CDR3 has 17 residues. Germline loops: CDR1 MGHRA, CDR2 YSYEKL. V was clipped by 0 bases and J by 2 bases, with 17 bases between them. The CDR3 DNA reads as TGCGCCAGCAGCCAAGATCCGATTTCCCTGCAGACCTACGAGCAGTACTTC. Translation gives CASSQDPISLQTYEQYF.

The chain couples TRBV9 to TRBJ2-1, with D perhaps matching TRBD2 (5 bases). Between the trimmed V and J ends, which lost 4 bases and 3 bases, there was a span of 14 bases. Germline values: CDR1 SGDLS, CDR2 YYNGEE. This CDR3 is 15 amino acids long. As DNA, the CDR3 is TGTGCCAGCAGCCCCAAACCGGGAAGCTACAATGAGCAGTTCTTC. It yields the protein CASSPKPGSYNEQFF.

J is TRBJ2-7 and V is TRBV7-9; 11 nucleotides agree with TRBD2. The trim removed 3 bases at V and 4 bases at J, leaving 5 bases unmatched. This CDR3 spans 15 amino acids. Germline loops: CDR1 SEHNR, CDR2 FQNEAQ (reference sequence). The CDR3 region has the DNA TGTGCCAGCAGCTTCCTTACTAGCGGGAGATACGAGCAGTACTTC. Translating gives CASSFLTSGRYEQYF.

The CDR3 DNA reads as TGCGCCAGCAGCCTCGGACTAGCGGGTCCTCCGGGCTCCTACAATGAGCAGTTCTTC. It is translated as CASSLGLAGPPGSYNEQFF. The V call is TRBV5-1, the J call TRBJ2-1, with 11 bases that match TRBD2. The CDR3 is 19 amino acids. Germline V gene data show CDR1 as SGHRS and CDR2 as YFSETQ. The V segment lost 4 bases and the J segment 0 bases; nucleotides outside the gene matches: 12.

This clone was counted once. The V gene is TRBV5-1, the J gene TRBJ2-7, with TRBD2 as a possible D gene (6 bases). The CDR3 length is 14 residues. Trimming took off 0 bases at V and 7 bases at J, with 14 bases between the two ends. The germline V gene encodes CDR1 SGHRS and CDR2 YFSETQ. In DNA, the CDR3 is TGCGCCAGCAGCTTGGGATCGGGAGCCGGAGAGCAGTACTTC. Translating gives CASSLGSGAGEQYF.